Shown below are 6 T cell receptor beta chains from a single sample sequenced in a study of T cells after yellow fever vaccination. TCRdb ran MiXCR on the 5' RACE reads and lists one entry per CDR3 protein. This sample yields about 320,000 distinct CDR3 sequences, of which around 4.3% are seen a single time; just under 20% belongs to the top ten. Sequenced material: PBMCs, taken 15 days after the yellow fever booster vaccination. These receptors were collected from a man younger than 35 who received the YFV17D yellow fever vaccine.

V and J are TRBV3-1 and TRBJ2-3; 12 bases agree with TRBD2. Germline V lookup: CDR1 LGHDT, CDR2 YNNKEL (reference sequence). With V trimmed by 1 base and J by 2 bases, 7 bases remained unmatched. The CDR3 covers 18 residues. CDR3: CASSQVWASGGATDTQYF. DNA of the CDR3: TGTGCCAGCAGCCAAGTTTGGGCTAGCGGGGGGGCCACAGATACGCAGTATTTT.

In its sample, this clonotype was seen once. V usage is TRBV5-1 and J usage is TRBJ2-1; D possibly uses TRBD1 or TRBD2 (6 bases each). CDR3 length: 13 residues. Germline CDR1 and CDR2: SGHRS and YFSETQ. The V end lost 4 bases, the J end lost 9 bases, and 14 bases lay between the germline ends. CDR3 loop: CASSRKGEAEQFF. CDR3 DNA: TGCGCCAGCAGCCGAAAGGGGGAGGCTGAGCAGTTCTTC. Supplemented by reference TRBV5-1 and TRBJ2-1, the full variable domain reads KAGVTQTPRYLIKTRGQQVTLSCSPISGHRSVSWYQQTPGQGLQFLFEYFSETQRNKGNFPGRFSGRQFSNSRSEMNVSTLELGDSALYLCASSRKGEAEQFFGPGTRLTVL.

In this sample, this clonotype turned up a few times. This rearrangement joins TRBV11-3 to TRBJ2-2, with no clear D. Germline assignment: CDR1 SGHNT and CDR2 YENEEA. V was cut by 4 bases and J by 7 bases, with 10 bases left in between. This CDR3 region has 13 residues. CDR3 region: CASSSTRIGELFF. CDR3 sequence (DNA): TGTGCCAGCAGCTCAACAAGGATCGGGGAGCTGTTTTTT.

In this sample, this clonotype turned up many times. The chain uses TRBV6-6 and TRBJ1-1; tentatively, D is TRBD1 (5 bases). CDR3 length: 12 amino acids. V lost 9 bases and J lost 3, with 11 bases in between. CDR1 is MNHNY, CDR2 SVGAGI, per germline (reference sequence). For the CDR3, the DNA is TGTGCCAGTACAGGCGGATACACTGAAGCTTTCTTT. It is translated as CASTGGYTEAFF.

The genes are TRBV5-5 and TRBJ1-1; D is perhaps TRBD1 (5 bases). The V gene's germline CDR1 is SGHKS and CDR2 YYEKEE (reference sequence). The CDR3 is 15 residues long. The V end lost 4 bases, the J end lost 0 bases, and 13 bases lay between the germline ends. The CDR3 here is CASSPGPNMNTEAFF. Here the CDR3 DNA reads TGTGCCAGCAGCCCGGGACCGAACATGAACACTGAAGCTTTCTTT.

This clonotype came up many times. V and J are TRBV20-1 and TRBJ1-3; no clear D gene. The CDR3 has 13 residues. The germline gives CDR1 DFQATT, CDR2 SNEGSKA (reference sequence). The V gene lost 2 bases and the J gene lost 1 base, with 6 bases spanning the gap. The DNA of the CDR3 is TGCAGTGCTAGATCCGGTTCTGGAAACACCATATATTTT. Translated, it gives CSARSGSGNTIYF.